This T cell receptor (beta chain) was identified in a study of neurological immune-mediated disorders. Whole-study results and caveats: Expanded clones shared no CDR3 amino acid sequences across subjects, suggesting private repertoires in all groups. While HTLV-1-associated myelopathy showed the greatest TCR clonal expansion, multiple sclerosis showed the least, falling below healthy controls.

TCRdb ran MiXCR on the 5' RACE reads and lists one entry per CDR3 protein. The sample contains about 44,000 distinct CDR3 sequences, about 22% of which appear only once. This CDR3 region has 14 residues. The germline V gene has CDR1 MGHRA and CDR2 YSYEKL. V lost 1 base, J lost 7 bases, and 11 bases lay in between. Specified time point: technical triplicate 3. This clonotype has ten or more counts. Its antigen is unidentified. The TCR sequence derives from a man in his 60s with HTLV-1-associated myelopathy (HAM/TSP). Sequences were obtained from PBMCs. This chain joins TRBV4-1 and TRBJ2-1; D may be TRBD2 (7 bases). Written as DNA, the CDR3 is TGCGCCAGCAGCCAAGCAAAGGGGGGGAATGAGCAGTTCTTC. Protein: CASSQAKGGNEQFF.